This is a list of T cell receptor beta chains from one sample in a study of CD8 T cells in Susac syndrome. Using its own MiXCR run on the immunoSEQ multiplex PCR reads, TCRdb lists one record per CDR3 protein. Here the sample spans about 300,000 distinct CDR3 sequences, 85% being singletons. Specimen: CD8+ T cells from PBMCs. Every receptor here comes from a human donor with multiple sclerosis. Each CDR3 is given with its conserved first and last residue. D genes are given only for firm matches. The size entry is marked missing in some rows and otherwise reads once, few, many or a size class.

D,V,size,J,CDR3,DNA
TRBD1,TRBV27,.,TRBJ1-4,CASSRTGDNEKLFF,TGTGCCAGCAGCCGGACAGGGGATAATGAAAAACTGTTTTTT
.,TRBV7-9,.,TRBJ2-5,CASSLVADRIDQETQYF,TGTGCCAGCAGCTTAGTGGCAGACAGGATCGACCAAGAGACCCAGTACTTC
.,TRBV3-1,.,TRBJ2-3,CASSQGRATPADTQYF,TGTGCCAGCAGCCAAGGGCGAGCGACACCGGCAGATACGCAGTATTTT
TRBD2,TRBV19,once,TRBJ2-1,CASSITAGGNEQFF,TGTGCCAGTAGTATCACAGCGGGGGGGAATGAGCAGTTCTTC
TRBD2,TRBV7-6,.,TRBJ2-7,CASSFQAGASYEQYF,TGTGCCAGCAGCTTTCAAGCGGGAGCGTCCTACGAGCAGTACTTC
.,TRBV9,.,TRBJ2-2,CASSVGGLLTGELFF,TGTGCCAGCAGCGTAGGGGGTCTACTCACCGGGGAGCTGTTTTTT
.,TRBV15,.,TRBJ2-7,CATSRVGVGGPYEQYF,TGTGCCACCAGCAGAGTAGGGGTAGGAGGTCCCTACGAGCAGTACTTC
TRBD2,TRBV27,.,TRBJ2-3,CASRGGVSDTQYF,TGTGCCAGCAGGGGGGGGGTGAGTGATACGCAGTATTTT
.,TRBV7-9,once,TRBJ2-7,CASSLAGRGGHEQYF,TGTGCCAGCAGCTTAGCGGGCAGGGGAGGCCACGAGCAGTACTTC
.,TRBV7-9,.,TRBJ1-2,CASSFGTPVNYGYTF,TGTGCCAGCAGCTTCGGTACCCCTGTTAACTATGGCTACACCTTC
.,TRBV21-1,.,TRBJ2-7,CASSLRTGESYEQYF,TGTGCCAGCAGCTTAAGGACAGGCGAATCCTACGAGCAGTACTTC
.,TRBV28,.,TRBJ2-7,CASSLDSREQYF,TGTGCCAGCAGTCTGGACAGTAGAGAGCAGTACTTC
.,TRBV28,few,TRBJ2-7,CASSFVTDSYEQYF,TGTGCCAGCAGTTTTGTTACGGATAGCTACGAGCAGTACTTC
TRBD1,TRBV4-3,.,TRBJ1-1,CASSHAQGDTEAFF,TGCGCCAGCAGCCATGCCCAGGGGGACACTGAAGCTTTCTTT
.,TRBV7-6,once,TRBJ2-7,CASSNRVPYEQYF,TGTGCCAGCAGCAACCGGGTCCCCTACGAGCAGTACTTC
.,TRBV19,.,TRBJ2-5,CASSMTEMATQYF,TGTGCCAGTAGTATGACGGAAATGGCGACCCAGTACTTC
.,TRBV4-3,.,TRBJ2-7,CASSQEIGVYYEQYF,TGCGCCAGCAGCCAAGAGATAGGAGTTTACTACGAGCAGTACTTC
.,TRBV19,.,TRBJ1-5,CASVSTDPSPSNQPQHF,TGTGCCAGTGTCTCGACAGACCCATCCCCGAGCAATCAGCCCCAGCATTTT
.,TRBV27,.,TRBJ1-5,CASSWTLSQPQHF,TGTGCCAGCAGTTGGACATTATCACAGCCCCAGCATTTT
TRBD2,TRBV11-2,.,TRBJ2-5,CASSLLADFQETQYF,TGTGCCAGCAGCCTCCTAGCGGACTTCCAAGAGACCCAGTACTTC
.,TRBV9,.,TRBJ2-3,CASSPTLWGGTDTQYF,TGTGCCAGCAGCCCGACCCTCTGGGGGGGCACAGATACGCAGTATTTT
.,TRBV5-4,.,TRBJ2-6,CASSLRDTIPSGANVLTF,TGTGCCAGCAGCTTAAGGGACACCATTCCGTCTGGGGCCAACGTCCTGACTTTC
.,TRBV15,once,TRBJ2-1,CATSITSPAYNEQFF,TGTGCCACCAGCATTACTAGCCCCGCCTACAATGAGCAGTTCTTC
.,TRBV27,.,TRBJ1-1,CASRYGGMNTEAFF,TGTGCCAGCCGCTACGGGGGAATGAACACTGAAGCTTTCTTT
TRBD1,TRBV27,.,TRBJ2-3,CASSRQGIGDTQYF,TGTGCCAGCAGCAGACAGGGGATAGGGGATACGCAGTATTTT
TRBD1,TRBV30,.,TRBJ1-2,CAWRTGTGGANGYTF,TGTGCCTGGAGGACCGGGACAGGGGGCGCGAATGGCTACACCTTC
.,TRBV4-3,.,TRBJ2-7,CASSLQPGTFRNYEQYF,TGCGCCAGCAGCCTTCAACCCGGGACGTTCCGCAACTACGAGCAGTACTTC
.,TRBV3-1,.,TRBJ2-5,CASSPFVQETQYF,TGTGCCAGCAGCCCGTTTGTCCAAGAGACCCAGTACTTC
.,TRBV9,.,TRBJ1-6,CASSSIRDSNSPLHF,TGTGCCAGCAGCTCGATCCGGGATTCTAATTCACCCCTCCACTTT
.,TRBV28,.,TRBJ2-7,CASSFVPYEQYF,TGTGCCAGCAGTTTCGTCCCCTACGAGCAGTACTTC
.,TRBV30,.,TRBJ1-5,CAWSVPWQGGNQPQHF,TGTGCCTGGAGTGTACCTTGGCAGGGTGGCAATCAGCCCCAGCATTTT
TRBD1,TRBV9,.,TRBJ1-5,CASSDRGEGPYSNQPQHF,TGTGCCAGCAGTGACAGGGGAGAGGGGCCATATAGCAATCAGCCCCAGCATTTT
.,TRBV9,once,TRBJ2-7,CASSVVPGSAYEQYF,TGTGCCAGCAGCGTAGTTCCGGGATCGGCCTACGAGCAGTACTTC
TRBD1,TRBV4-3,.,TRBJ1-4,CASSQGGTGTNEKLFF,TGCGCCAGCAGCCAAGGGGGGACAGGGACTAATGAAAAACTGTTTTTT
.,TRBV7-8,.,TRBJ1-1,CASSLALPRDEAFF,TGTGCCAGCAGCTTAGCGTTACCGAGAGATGAAGCTTTCTTT
.,TRBV4-1,.,TRBJ1-1,CASSQDGGITEAFF,TGCGCCAGCAGCCAAGATGGGGGAATCACTGAAGCTTTCTTT
.,TRBV19,.,TRBJ2-7,CASSTAGRNSYEQYF,TGTGCCAGTAGTACAGCAGGACGAAACTCCTACGAGCAGTACTTC
.,TRBV5-8,.,TRBJ2-1,CASSLTSWDEQFF,TGTGCCAGCAGCTTGACCAGTTGGGATGAGCAGTTCTTC
TRBD1,TRBV28,.,TRBJ1-1,CASRVKGANTEAFF,TGTGCCAGCAGAGTCAAGGGGGCGAACACTGAAGCTTTCTTT
.,TRBV24-1,.,TRBJ2-3,CATGTATDTQYF,TGTGCCACCGGTACAGCCACAGATACGCAGTATTTT
.,TRBV28,.,TRBJ2-3,CASSPPETWPADTQYF,TGTGCCAGCAGCCCCCCCGAGACTTGGCCTGCAGATACGCAGTATTTT
.,TRBV15,.,TRBJ2-2,CATSRENTGELFF,TGTGCCACCAGCAGAGAGAACACCGGGGAGCTGTTTTTT
.,TRBV7-9,.,TRBJ1-6,CASGEGLILDSPLHF,TGTGCCTCAGGAGAGGGCCTTATTTTAGATTCACCCCTCCACTTT
.,TRBV27,few,TRBJ2-7,CASSFASEGYEQYF,TGTGCCAGCAGTTTCGCTAGCGAGGGCTACGAGCAGTACTTC
TRBD1,TRBV28,.,TRBJ1-1,CASSLTGAEGNTEAFF,TGTGCCAGCAGTTTGACAGGGGCGGAGGGGAACACTGAAGCTTTCTTT
.,TRBV12-3/TRBV12-4,.,TRBJ1-5,CASSLDGFNQPQHF,TGTGCCAGCAGTTTGGACGGATTCAATCAGCCCCAGCATTTT
TRBD1,TRBV20-1,.,TRBJ2-7,CSARDLLTGGASYEQYF,TGCAGTGCTAGAGACCTACTAACAGGGGGCGCCTCCTACGAGCAGTACTTC
.,TRBV30,.,TRBJ2-7,CAWSGGAIGQYF,TGTGCCTGGAGTGGGGGTGCCATCGGGCAGTACTTC
.,TRBV7-8,.,TRBJ2-3,CASTEARLTDTQYF,TGTGCCAGCACCGAGGCCAGACTCACAGATACGCAGTATTTT
TRBD2,TRBV5-4,.,TRBJ2-1,CASSSEAGEQFF,TGTGCCAGCAGCTCAGAAGCGGGAGAGCAGTTCTTC
.,TRBV7-9,.,TRBJ2-1,CASSFGPLPYNEQFF,TGTGCCAGCAGCTTCGGCCCACTCCCCTACAATGAGCAGTTCTTC
.,TRBV6-5,.,TRBJ1-1,CASSLNRETGRTEAFF,TGTGCCAGCAGTTTAAATCGAGAAACAGGGCGGACTGAAGCTTTCTTT
.,TRBV9,.,TRBJ2-7,CASSVTGAYEQYF,TGTGCCAGCAGCGTCACGGGGGCCTACGAGCAGTACTTC
TRBD1,TRBV10-2,.,TRBJ2-7,CASSEGRDSPYEQYF,TGCGCCAGCAGTGAGGGACGGGACAGCCCCTACGAGCAGTACTTC
.,TRBV19,.,TRBJ2-2,CASSIDQEAGELFF,TGTGCCAGTAGTATAGATCAGGAGGCCGGGGAGCTGTTTTTT
.,TRBV7-9,.,TRBJ2-7,CANDATSYEQYF,TGTGCCAACGACGCTACCTCCTACGAGCAGTACTTC
.,TRBV6-5,once,TRBJ2-7,CASAEQGLVYEQYF,TGTGCCAGCGCAGAACAGGGTTTGGTCTACGAGCAGTACTTC
.,TRBV20-1,.,TRBJ1-1,CSARTHLNTEAFF,TGCAGTGCTAGAACCCACCTGAACACTGAAGCTTTCTTT